The 18 T cell receptor beta chains below come from one sample, sequenced in a study of early T cells in non-severe SARS-CoV-2 infection. MiXCR, applied by TCRdb to the 5' RACE reads, yields one record per CDR3 protein. This sample carries around 62,000 distinct CDR3 sequences, about an eighth of them seen once, and the ten largest clones take over 3%. Material: whole blood. The receptor set was obtained from an adult who was a healthcare worker with PCR-confirmed SARS-CoV-2 infection or an uninfected control (not recorded which).

The sample holds many counts of this clonotype. V is TRBV27 and J is TRBJ1-5; D call uncertain. V was pared by 6 bases and J by 5 bases, with 11 bases between. Germline V gene data show CDR1 as MNHEY and CDR2 as SMNVEV (reference sequence). The CDR3 has 13 amino acids. The CDR3, as DNA: TGTGCCAGCAGACGGGGTACCGATCAGCCCCAGCATTTT. This sequence encodes CASRRGTDQPQHF.

The chain uses TRBV4-2 and TRBJ2-2; TRBD1 aligns across 11 bases. Trimming took 7 bases from V and 7 from J; bases not matched to a gene: 5. This CDR3 contains 14 residues. Germline V lookup: CDR1 LGHNA, CDR2 YNFKEQ. The CDR3 reads CASNGQGAIGELFF. CDR3 DNA: TGTGCCAGCAACGGACAGGGGGCGATCGGGGAGCTGTTTTTT.

This clonotype has a count of ten or more. The chain carries TRBV18 and TRBJ2-7; the D gene is possibly TRBD1 (5 bases). With 3 bases removed from V and 2 bases from J, the gap between germline ends came to 8 bases. CDR1 and CDR2 (germline): KGHSH, LQKENI. This CDR3 contains 13 residues. CDR3 DNA: TGTGCCAGCTCACCGACAGACCCCTACGAGCAGTACTTC. Its protein product is CASSPTDPYEQYF.

This chain uses TRBV28 with TRBJ2-3; D might be TRBD2 (6 bases). This CDR3 region has 14 residues. V shed 6 bases and J shed 2 bases, with 12 bases lying between them. In germline, CDR1 is MDHEN, CDR2 SYDVKM. Here the CDR3 reads CASRERVHTDTQYF. The CDR3 coding sequence is TGTGCCAGCAGGGAGCGGGTCCACACAGATACGCAGTATTTT.

This clonotype was counted ten times or more. The chain uses TRBV2 and TRBJ1-2, with 10 positions matching TRBD1. The CDR3 spans 13 residues. V shed 7 bases and J 4 bases; nucleotides not matched to a gene: 3. The germline gives CDR1 SNHLY, CDR2 FYNNEI. Written as DNA, the CDR3 is TGTGCCAGCATTGGACAGGGGGGCTATGGCTACACCTTC. Its protein is CASIGQGGYGYTF.

This clonotype was counted many times. V gene TRBV5-1 combines with J gene TRBJ1-5, with 8 bases lining up with TRBD1. Per the germline V gene, CDR1 is SGHRS and CDR2 is YFSETQ. This CDR3 region has 15 residues. Trimming at V came to 0 bases and at J to 5 bases, leaving 4 bases not matched to a gene. This CDR3 reads CASSLGQGAYQPQHF. Here the CDR3 DNA reads TGCGCCAGCAGCTTGGGGCAGGGGGCATATCAGCCCCAGCATTTT.

This clonotype was recorded at least ten times. The chain joins TRBV21-1 to TRBJ2-7; the DNA was not used to check the table's D call, TRBD1. TRBV21-1 is given as a pseudogene. The CDR3 is 11 residues long. The CDR3: CADREDYEQYF. As DNA, the CDR3 is TGTGCAGACAGGGAGGACTACGAGCAGTACTTC.

This clonotype was recorded a few times. The chain employs TRBV7-8 and TRBJ1-1; D unresolved. From germline, CDR1 is SGHVS and CDR2 FQNEAQ. The CDR3 has 13 residues. Trimming took 2 bases from V and 6 from J, leaving 10 bases between them. The CDR3 region has the DNA TGTGCCAGCAGCTTAAGTGCTACCTCTGAAGCTTTCTTT. Translated: CASSLSATSEAFF.

This clonotype was counted many times. The rearrangement links TRBV12-3 or TRBV12-4 to TRBJ2-7; 10 nucleotides align to TRBD1. The ends lost 6 bases at V and 1 base at J; junction bases unmatched: 3. The CDR3 is 14 residues long. The CDR3 DNA reads TGTGCCAGCAGCCCGGGACAGGGGTCCTACGAGCAGTACTTC. Amino acid sequence: CASSPGQGSYEQYF.

The chain employs TRBV4-1 and TRBJ2-7; maybe TRBD2 (6 bases). V was cut by 3 bases and J by 2 bases, with 20 bases left in between. The V gene's germline CDR1 is MGHRA and CDR2 YSYEKL. The CDR3 length is 17 residues. The CDR3 DNA reads as TGCGCCAGCAGCCAGGCCTTAGCGGCCCACCTCGCCTACGAGCAGTACTTC. Its translation: CASSQALAAHLAYEQYF.

The chain carries TRBV29-1 and TRBJ2-3; 8 bases match TRBD2. The CDR3 loop spans 16 amino acids. After removal of 1 base from V and 6 bases from J, the junction contained 12 bases not matched to a gene. Germline values: CDR1 SQVTM, CDR2 ANQGSEA. The CDR3 loop reads CSVEARSSGASDTQYF. DNA for the CDR3: TGCAGCGTTGAAGCCCGGAGTAGCGGGGCCTCCGATACGCAGTATTTT.

By sample fraction, this clonotype is medium-sized. This chain joins TRBV5-4 and TRBJ2-7; D call uncertain. The germline CDR1 and CDR2 sequences are SGHNT and YYREEE (reference sequence). This CDR3 contains 12 residues. V dropped 4 bases and J dropped 6 bases, with 11 bases sitting between them. For the CDR3, the DNA is TGTGCCAGCAGCCTTTCATCCGTCGAGCAGTACTTC. The encoded protein is CASSLSSVEQYF.

This clonotype came up many times. The gene calls are TRBV7-6 and TRBJ2-3; D is possibly TRBD1 or TRBD2 (5 bases each). CDR3 length: 17 amino acids. The germline V gene has CDR1 SGHVS and CDR2 FNYEAQ. Trimming pared 1 base from V and 5 bases from J, leaving 19 bases between. The CDR3 coding sequence is TGTGCCAGCAGCTTAGGGGTTCGGGGCGGAAGTGGAGATACGCAGTATTTT. Translating gives CASSLGVRGGSGDTQYF.

This clonotype was counted many times. This chain links TRBV11-2 with TRBJ1-5, with a possible D match to TRBD1 (5 bases). CDR3 length equals 14 residues. Germline CDR1 is SGHAT and CDR2 is FQNNGV. V lost 2 bases and J 4 bases, leaving 9 bases between the germline ends. The CDR3 sequence is CASSLKGTNQPQHF. The CDR3 DNA reads TGTGCCAGCAGCTTAAAGGGGACGAATCAGCCCCAGCATTTT.

This clonotype was counted many times. This sequence joins TRBV6-5 and TRBJ1-1, with a weak D call TRBD1 (6 bases). V lost 7 bases and J 2 bases, leaving 17 bases between the germline ends. Per the germline V gene, CDR1 is MNHEY and CDR2 is SVGAGI. The CDR3 loop spans 15 amino acids. CDR3 in DNA: TGTGCCAGCACCCCCCCGGGGGCAGGAAACACTGAAGCTTTCTTT. As protein: CASTPPGAGNTEAFF.

This clonotype was recorded many times. The V call is TRBV11-2, the J call TRBJ2-1; the D gene is possibly TRBD1 (5 bases). The germline CDR1 and CDR2 sequences are SGHAT and FQNNGV. This CDR3 is built from 16 residues. V was cut by 3 bases and J by 4 bases, with 16 bases left in between. CDR3 loop: CASSFTVTGHYNEQFF. CDR3 DNA sequence: TGTGCCAGCAGCTTCACGGTCACAGGTCATTACAATGAGCAGTTCTTC.

This clonotype has ten or more counts. The V and J genes are TRBV7-8 and TRBJ2-7; D perhaps matches TRBD1 (5 bases). The ends were cut back, 5 bases at V and 5 bases at J, with 13 bases in the middle. Per the germline V gene, CDR1 is SGHVS and CDR2 is FQNEAQ. The CDR3 totals 13 residues. The CDR3 sequence is CASSLGRANEQYF. The CDR3 nucleotides read TGTGCCAGCAGCCTGGGGCGAGCAAACGAGCAGTACTTC.

This clonotype has only a few counts. The chain is built from TRBV21-1 and TRBJ1-3; the D call TRBD1 from the table was never checked on the DNA. TRBV21-1 is a recognized pseudogene. This CDR3 has 14 amino acids. The chain's CDR3 is CASRRDSRRNTIYF. The CDR3 DNA sequence: TGTGCCAGCAGACGGGACAGCCGAAGAAACACCATATATTTT.